The sample holds one count of the clone carrying this T cell receptor (beta chain). Its target is unknown. This record comes from a study of beta chain features in type 1 diabetes. Background on the study: Cell yields, age and gender were similar between patients and healthy donors. Study-wide results and caveats: Shortening of TCRB CDR3s, moderate but significant, appeared in all four CD4+ subsets of Type 1 diabetes patients. The cDNA sequencing approach could over-represent high-TCR-expressing cells.

The authors sorted CD4+ naive, central memory, regulatory and stem cell-like memory cells via CD45RO/CCR7/CD25/CD127/CD95/CD27. Per germline, CDR1 SEHNR and CDR2 FQNEAQ (reference sequence). CDR3 size: 17 residues. The J segment lost 3 bases and the V segment lost 5 bases, leaving 7 bases of the junction unmatched. The sequenced template was cDNA made from the entire isolated RNA. Produced via immunoSEQ multiplex PCR; TCRdb's table is partial and in-frame only. The sample yields some 250,000 clones, 25% to 35% seen once. Sequencing input: central memory CD4+ T cells from blood. This TCR derives from a man younger than 40 in good health. The V call is TRBV7-9, the J call TRBJ2-3, with TRBD2 matching 14 bases. The chain's CDR3 is CASSLKTSGGATDTQYF. CDR3 coding DNA: TGTGCCAGCAGCCTCAAGACTAGCGGGGGGGCTACAGATACGCAGTATTTT.